Given below is one T cell receptor beta chain in context. Its matching antigen is unknown. The data are from a study of TIL therapy for anti-PD-1-resistant metastatic lung cancer. Time point given: pre-treatment sample, taken before nivolumab and TIL therapy. General observations from the study: The cohort had more treatment-naive, never-smoker and oncogene-addicted patients than typical.

CDR1 is MGHRA, CDR2 YSYEKL, per germline. V lost 1 base to trimming and J lost 4 bases, with 10 bases between them. The CDR3 is 14 amino acids. This was the immunoSEQ v3 assay. Using immunoSEQ multiplex PCR, the repertoire was profiled, and TCRdb retains in-frame clones only, with some absent. The table records some 43,000 clones, 70% to 80% of them present only once. This TCR was sampled from a man between 65 and 85 years old with non-small cell lung cancer. Sequenced material: blood, taken at baseline. The chain employs TRBV4-1 and TRBJ2-5, with a tentative D call TRBD2 (6 bases). Here the CDR3 reads CASSQVQRAETQYF. Here the CDR3 DNA reads TGCGCCAGCAGCCAAGTCCAGCGGGCAGAGACCCAGTACTTC.